This T cell receptor (beta chain) was identified in a study of tumor-infiltrating lymphocytes in primary liver carcinoma. Background on the study: Enrolled patients were male and female, aged 30 to 69 years. Sample counts of productive TCRbeta reads spanned roughly 3.65 to 8 million; these counts were similar across tissue types.

Starting from 500 ng of total RNA, TCR beta cDNA was produced with a primer in the constant region. Amplification in three nested multiplex PCR rounds with slightly modified ARM-PCR gave rise to TCR beta libraries. The first two PCR rounds used TRBV1-TRBV30 forward primers with a C-beta reverse primer, 9 to 10 cycles each. One entry per CDR3 protein, called by TCRdb with MiXCR from the multiplex PCR reads. The table records about 310,000 distinct CDR3 sequences, 60% to 80% of them present only once. Unsorted whole blood supplied the blood RNA, and germline DNA was isolated too. Broader study findings: Pairs of tumor regions overlapped more than tumor-adjacent and tumor-blood pairs did.

CDR1 is MDHEN, CDR2 SYDVKM, per germline. The CDR3 length is 15 residues. As for this clonotype: The antigen is undetermined.

The TCR was taken from a man aged 40-49 years with primary liver carcinoma and hepatitis B virus infection. Input material: peripheral blood. The J gene is TRBJ2-5, the V gene TRBV28; 9 bases align to TRBD1. The DNA matches TRBJ2-1 better at its end, which makes the J call doubtful. The CDR3 region has the DNA TGTGCCAGCAGTTTAAGCACAGGGGGCAGGGAGACCCAGTTCTTC. Its protein is CASSLSTGGRETQFF.